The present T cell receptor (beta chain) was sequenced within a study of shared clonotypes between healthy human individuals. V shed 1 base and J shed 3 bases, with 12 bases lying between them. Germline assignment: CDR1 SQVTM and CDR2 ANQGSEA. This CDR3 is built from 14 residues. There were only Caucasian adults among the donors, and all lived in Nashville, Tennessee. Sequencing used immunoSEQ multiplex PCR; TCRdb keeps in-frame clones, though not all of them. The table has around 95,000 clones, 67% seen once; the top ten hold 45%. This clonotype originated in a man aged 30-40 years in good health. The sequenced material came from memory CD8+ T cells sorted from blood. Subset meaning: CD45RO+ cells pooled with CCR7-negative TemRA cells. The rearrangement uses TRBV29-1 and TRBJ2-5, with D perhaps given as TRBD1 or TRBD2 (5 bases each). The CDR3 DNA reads TGCAGCGTTGAAGGGGGACCGGGAAAAGAGACCCAGTACTTC. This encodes CSVEGGPGKETQYF. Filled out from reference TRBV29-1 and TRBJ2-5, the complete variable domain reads SAVISQKPSRDICQRGTSLTIQCQVDSQVTMMFWYRQQPGQSLTLIATANQGSEATYESGFVIDKFPISRPNLTFSTLTVSNMSPEDSSIYLCSVEGGPGKETQYFGPGTRLLVL.